The present entry profiles one T cell receptor (beta chain) with its context. Its antigen is not yet known. Base quality data are lacking; no much larger clone is found one base away. Based on the germline V gene, the CDR1 and CDR2 sequences are MNHNS and SASEGT. The CDR3 has 14 amino acids, counting the end cysteine and phenylalanine. Only the CDR3 portion is preserved as DNA: 42 bases, with reading frame beginning at the first base. V is cut by 1 base and J by 4 bases, and the space between the germline ends is 8 bases. CD8 naive samples consisted of CD45RO-negative cells that were positively selected for CCR7, yielding a CD45RA+CCR7+ population without TemRA cells. The donors were healthy, HIV-negative adults who had no recently reported acute infections or vaccinations. Only Caucasian adults living in Nashville, Tennessee, USA were represented among the donors. After blood collection by leukapheresis, PBMCs were isolated using Ficoll-Histopaque density gradient centrifugation and then cryopreserved in the vapor phase of liquid nitrogen. Analytical flow cytometry was used to check the purity and quantity of every magnetically sorted T cell population. Each sorted fraction had its genomic DNA isolated and then quantified by UV absorbance on a Nanodrop 2000c.

TCR CDR3 regions were amplified from genomic DNA by multiplex PCR using the deep immunoSEQ assay. Extracted genomic DNA from each cell subset was distributed evenly across all wells of several immunoSEQ 96-well plates, and each plate was treated as a replicate. For sorted subsets, each replicate PCR was loaded with approximately 190 ng genomic DNA, equivalent to 30,000 or so T cell genomes. Purified libraries were quantified with a Qubit 3.0 fluorometer, sized on a Bioanalyzer 2100, and re-quantified with the KAPA Library Quantification kit. A separate single-read 150-cycle Illumina NextSeq 550 flow cell was used to sequence each immunoSEQ 96-well plate. The original methods were these. Because the immunoSEQ output included only junctional sequences and no quality scores, the filtering could not be the same as the filtering used for full-length reads. Sequences were annotated with PyIR, a Python wrapper for IgBLAST v1.9, and V/J genes and CDR3 were assigned using IMGT germline references. Any read was removed if the V/J assignment was weak (E-value above 1e-6), the CDR3 was missing, or the read contained stop codons, out-of-frame junctions, or ambiguous translated residues. V3J clonotypes were defined as sequences sharing an identical inferred V gene, J gene, and CDR3 amino acid sequence. The percentage overlap between two repertoires was calculated by dividing the number of shared unique clonotypes by the size of the smaller repertoire. RTK rarefaction, the Chao1 estimator, and Recon v2.1 estimates of unobserved clonotypes were used to assess repertoire richness. For all TCRbeta clonotypes obtained by the gDNA method from four donors, generation probabilities were computed with OLGA. TCRdb took over this immuneACCESS table, retaining in-frame rearrangements with V and J assigned. Such tables are incomplete; in checked studies, under half of the missing clones stem from an unresolved V gene, and the remainder is unexplained. The V and J calls and clone size were taken over from that table, and D and trimming were inferred from the DNA. The sample table shows some 800,000 clones, and 80% to 95% are seen once. The ten most abundant clones make up around 24% of the sample.

This specimen comes from a study of shared clonotypes between healthy human individuals (dated by TCRdb to 2018 to 2020). Broadly, across the study: The cohort comprised two women and three men aged 18 to 49 years. Per donor, three plates each were used for CD4 naive and CD4 memory, two for CD8 naive, and one for CD8 memory. The study deeply sequenced blood TCR repertoires of roughly five healthy adults to estimate repertoire size and the extent of clonotype sharing between individuals. Libraries were prepared and TCR repertoires were sequenced by different laboratories using diverse techniques, in order to increase sequencing depth and limit assay-specific biases. Each donor's leukapheresis produced roughly between about 0.8 and 10 billion PBMCs. What the study reported, not specific to this receptor: Sampling was restricted to blood, and TCR repertoires in tissue are likely to differ from TCR repertoires in blood. Compared with non-shared clonotypes, clonotypes shared by all four sorted-subset donors had higher generation probabilities. The small number of donors limited the genetic and exposure-history diversity represented. Rarefaction of sorted-subset datasets indicated incomplete sequencing despite the large sequencing depth. Naive subsets generally had larger estimated clonotype richness than memory subsets did. Based on pairwise subsampling, the degree of clonotype sharing among donors was expected to be affected by sequencing depth. Sharing across a handful of donors was observed for approximately 5% of naive CD4, 3% to 4% of naive CD8, over 2% of memory CD4, and about 0.4% of memory CD8 clonotypes.

The receptor chain draws on TRBV6-1 and TRBJ2-1, with a weak D call of TRBD2 (6 bases match). The sample consisted of naive CD8+ T cells sorted from blood. The label giving this sample's cell subset or site can be read as: CD45RA+CCR7+. The clonotype originates from a man younger than 45 in good health. Here the CDR3 is given as CASSEGTTYNEQFF. The DNA is as follows: TGTGCCAGCAGTGAAGGGACTACATACAATGAGCAGTTCTTC.